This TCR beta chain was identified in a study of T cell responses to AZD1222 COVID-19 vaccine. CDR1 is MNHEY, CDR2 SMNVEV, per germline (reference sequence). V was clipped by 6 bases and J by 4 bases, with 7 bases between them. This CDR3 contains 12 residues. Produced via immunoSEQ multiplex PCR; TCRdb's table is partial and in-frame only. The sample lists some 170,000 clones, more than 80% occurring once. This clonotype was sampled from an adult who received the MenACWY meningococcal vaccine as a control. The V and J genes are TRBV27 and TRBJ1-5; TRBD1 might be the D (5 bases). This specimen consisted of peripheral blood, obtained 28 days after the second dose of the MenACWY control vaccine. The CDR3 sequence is CASRGPNQPQHF. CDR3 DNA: TGTGCCAGCAGGGGGCCAAATCAGCCCCAGCATTTT.